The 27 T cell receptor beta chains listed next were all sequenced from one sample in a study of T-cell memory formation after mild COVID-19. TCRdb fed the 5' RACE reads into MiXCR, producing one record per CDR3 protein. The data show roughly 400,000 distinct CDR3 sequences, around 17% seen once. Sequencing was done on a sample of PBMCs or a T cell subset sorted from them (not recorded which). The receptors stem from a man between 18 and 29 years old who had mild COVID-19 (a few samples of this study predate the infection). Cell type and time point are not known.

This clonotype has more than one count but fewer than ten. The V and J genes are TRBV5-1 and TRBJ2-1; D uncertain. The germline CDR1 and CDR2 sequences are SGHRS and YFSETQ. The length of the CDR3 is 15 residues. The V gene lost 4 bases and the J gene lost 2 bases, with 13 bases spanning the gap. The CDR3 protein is CASSPDPTPYNEQFF. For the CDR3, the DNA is TGCGCCAGCAGCCCGGACCCGACCCCCTACAATGAGCAGTTCTTC.

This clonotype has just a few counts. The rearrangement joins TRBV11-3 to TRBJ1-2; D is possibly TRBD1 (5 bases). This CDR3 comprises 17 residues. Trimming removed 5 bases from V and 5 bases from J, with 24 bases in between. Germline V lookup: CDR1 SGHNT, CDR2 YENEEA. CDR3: CASSHPVYRPNLYGYTF. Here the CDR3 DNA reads TGTGCCAGCAGCCACCCGGTCTACAGGCCTAACCTATATGGCTACACCTTC.

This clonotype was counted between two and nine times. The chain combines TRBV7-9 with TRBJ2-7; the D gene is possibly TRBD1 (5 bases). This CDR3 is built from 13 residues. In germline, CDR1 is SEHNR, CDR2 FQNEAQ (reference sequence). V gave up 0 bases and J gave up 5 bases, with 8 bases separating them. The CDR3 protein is CASSLARADEQYF. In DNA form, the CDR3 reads TGTGCCAGCAGCTTAGCCAGGGCGGACGAGCAGTACTTC. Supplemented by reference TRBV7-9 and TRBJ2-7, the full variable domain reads DTGVSQNPRHKITKRGQNVTFRCDPISEHNRLYWYRQTLGQGPEFLTYFQNEAQLEKSRLLSDRFSAERPKGSFSTLEIQRTEQGDSAMYLCASSLARADEQYFGPGTRLTVT.

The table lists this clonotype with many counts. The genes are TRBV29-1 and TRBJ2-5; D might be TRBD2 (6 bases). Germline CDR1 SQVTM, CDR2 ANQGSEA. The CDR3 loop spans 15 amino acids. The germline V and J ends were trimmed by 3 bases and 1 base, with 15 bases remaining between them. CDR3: CSVDARERPQETQYF. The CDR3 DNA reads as TGCAGCGTTGACGCCCGGGAGCGCCCCCAAGAGACCCAGTACTTC.

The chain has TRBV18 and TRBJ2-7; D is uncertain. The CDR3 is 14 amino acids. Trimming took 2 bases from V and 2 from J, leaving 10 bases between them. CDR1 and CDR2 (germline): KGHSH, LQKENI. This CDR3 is CASSPETGPYEQYF. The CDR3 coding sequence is TGTGCCAGCTCACCAGAGACGGGCCCCTACGAGCAGTACTTC.

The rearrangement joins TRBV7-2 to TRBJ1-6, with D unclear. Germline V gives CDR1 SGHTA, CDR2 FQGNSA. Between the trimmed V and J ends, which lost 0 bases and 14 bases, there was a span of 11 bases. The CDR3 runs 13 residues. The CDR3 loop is CASSLAELQALHF. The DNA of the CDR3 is TGTGCCAGCAGCTTAGCCGAGCTTCAGGCCCTCCACTTT. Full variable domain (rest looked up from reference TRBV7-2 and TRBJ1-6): GAGVSQSPSNKVTEKGKDVELRCDPISGHTALYWYRQSLGQGLEFLIYFQGNSAPDKSGLPSDRFSAERTGGSVSTLTIQRTQQEDSAVYLCASSLAELQALHFGNGTRLTVT.

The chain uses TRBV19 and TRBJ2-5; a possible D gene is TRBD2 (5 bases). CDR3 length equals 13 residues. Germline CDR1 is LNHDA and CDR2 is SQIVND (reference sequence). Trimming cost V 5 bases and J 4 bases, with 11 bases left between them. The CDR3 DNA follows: TGTGCCAGTAGTCCTCAAGAGGGAGAGACCCAGTACTTC. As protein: CASSPQEGETQYF.

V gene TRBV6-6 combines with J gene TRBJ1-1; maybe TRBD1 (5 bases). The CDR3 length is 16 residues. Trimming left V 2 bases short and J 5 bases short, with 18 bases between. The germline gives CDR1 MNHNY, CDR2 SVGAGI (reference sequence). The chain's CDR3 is CASSYAPSRGETEAFF. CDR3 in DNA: TGTGCCAGCAGTTACGCTCCGAGTAGGGGAGAGACTGAAGCTTTCTTT.

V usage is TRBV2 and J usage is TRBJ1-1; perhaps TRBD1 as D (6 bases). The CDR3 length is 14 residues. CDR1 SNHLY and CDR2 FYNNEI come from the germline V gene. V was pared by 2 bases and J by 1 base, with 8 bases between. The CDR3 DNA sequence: TGTGCCAGCAGTGAAATACAGGGGAACACTGAAGCTTTCTTT. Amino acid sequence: CASSEIQGNTEAFF. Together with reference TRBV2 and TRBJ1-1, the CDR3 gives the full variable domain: EPEVTQTPSHQVTQMGQEVILRCVPISNHLYFYWYRQILGQKVEFLVSFYNNEISEKSEIFDDQFSVERPDGSNFTLKIRSTKLEDSAMYFCASSEIQGNTEAFFGQGTRLTVV.

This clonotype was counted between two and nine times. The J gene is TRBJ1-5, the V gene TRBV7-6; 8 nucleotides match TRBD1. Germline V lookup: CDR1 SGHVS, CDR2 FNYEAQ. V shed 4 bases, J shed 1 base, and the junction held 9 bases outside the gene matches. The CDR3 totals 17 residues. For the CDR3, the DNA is TGTGCCAGCAGCTCCAGAGCAGGGGGCTTAAGCAATCAGCCCCAGCATTTT. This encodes CASSSRAGGLSNQPQHF.

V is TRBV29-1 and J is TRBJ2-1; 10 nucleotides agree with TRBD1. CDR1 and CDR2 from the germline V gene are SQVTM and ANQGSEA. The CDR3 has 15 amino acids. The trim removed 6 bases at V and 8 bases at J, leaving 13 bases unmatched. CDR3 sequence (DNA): TGCAGCGTCTTCGACCGGGACAGGGGCTTTTATGAGCAGTTCTTC. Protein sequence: CSVFDRDRGFYEQFF.

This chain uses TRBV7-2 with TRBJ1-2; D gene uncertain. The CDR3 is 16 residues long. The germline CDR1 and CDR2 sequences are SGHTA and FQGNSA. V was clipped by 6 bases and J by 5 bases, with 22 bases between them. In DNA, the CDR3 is TGTGCCAGCAGTTATAACCCCGGTTTGAGTGGGTATGGCTACACCTTC. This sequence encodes CASSYNPGLSGYGYTF. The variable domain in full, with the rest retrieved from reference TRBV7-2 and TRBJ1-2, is GAGVSQSPSNKVTEKGKDVELRCDPISGHTALYWYRQSLGQGLEFLIYFQGNSAPDKSGLPSDRFSAERTGGSVSTLTIQRTQQEDSAVYLCASSYNPGLSGYGYTFGSGTRLTVV.

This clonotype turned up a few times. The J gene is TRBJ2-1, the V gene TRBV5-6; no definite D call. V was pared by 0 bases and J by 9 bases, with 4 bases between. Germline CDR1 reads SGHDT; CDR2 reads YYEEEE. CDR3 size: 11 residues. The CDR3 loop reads CASSLEVEQFF. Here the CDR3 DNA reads TGTGCCAGCAGCTTGGAAGTTGAGCAGTTCTTC.

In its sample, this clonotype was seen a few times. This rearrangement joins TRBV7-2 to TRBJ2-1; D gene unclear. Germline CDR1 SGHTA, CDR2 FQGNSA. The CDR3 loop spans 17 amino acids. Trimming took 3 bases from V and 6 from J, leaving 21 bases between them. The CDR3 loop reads CASSLNPHRVSGNEQFF. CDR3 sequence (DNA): TGTGCCAGCAGCTTGAATCCTCATCGGGTTTCGGGCAATGAGCAGTTCTTC.

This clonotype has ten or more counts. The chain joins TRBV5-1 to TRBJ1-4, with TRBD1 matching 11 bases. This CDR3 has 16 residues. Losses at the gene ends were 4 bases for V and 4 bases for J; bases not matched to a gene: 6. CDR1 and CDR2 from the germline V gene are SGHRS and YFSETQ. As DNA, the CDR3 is TGCGCCAGCAGCCGCGCCGGGACAGGGGGTAATGAAAAACTGTTTTTT. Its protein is CASSRAGTGGNEKLFF.

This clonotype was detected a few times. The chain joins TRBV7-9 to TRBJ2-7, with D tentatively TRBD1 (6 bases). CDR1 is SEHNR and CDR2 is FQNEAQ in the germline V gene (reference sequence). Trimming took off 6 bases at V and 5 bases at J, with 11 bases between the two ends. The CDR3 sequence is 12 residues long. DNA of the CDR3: TGTGCCAGCAGATTACAGGGTGACGAGCAGTACTTC. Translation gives CASRLQGDEQYF.

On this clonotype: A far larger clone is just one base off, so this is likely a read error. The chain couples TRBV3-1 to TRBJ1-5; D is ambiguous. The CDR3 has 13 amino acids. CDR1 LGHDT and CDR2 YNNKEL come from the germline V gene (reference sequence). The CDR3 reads CASSKDLGQPQHF. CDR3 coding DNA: TGTGCCAGCAGCAAAGATTTGGGTCAGCCCCAGCATTTT.

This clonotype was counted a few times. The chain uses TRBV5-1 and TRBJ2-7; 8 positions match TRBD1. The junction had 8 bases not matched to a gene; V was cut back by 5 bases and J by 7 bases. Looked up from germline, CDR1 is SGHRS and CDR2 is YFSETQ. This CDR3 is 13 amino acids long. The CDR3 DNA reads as TGCGCCAGCAGTTACGCCGGGACAGGAGAGCAGTACGTC. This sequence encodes CASSYAGTGEQYV.

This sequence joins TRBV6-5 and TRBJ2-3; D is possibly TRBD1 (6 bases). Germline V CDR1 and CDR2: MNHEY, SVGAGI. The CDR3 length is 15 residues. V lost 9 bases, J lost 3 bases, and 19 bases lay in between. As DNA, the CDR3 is TGTGCCAGTTCCTCAGGACAGTTTATTACAGATACGCAGTATTTT. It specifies CASSSGQFITDTQYF.

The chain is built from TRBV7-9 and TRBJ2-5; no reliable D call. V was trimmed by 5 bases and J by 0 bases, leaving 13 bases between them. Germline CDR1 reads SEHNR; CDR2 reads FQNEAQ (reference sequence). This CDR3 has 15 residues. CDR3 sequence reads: CASSPATTDQETQYF. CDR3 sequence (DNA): TGTGCCAGCAGCCCGGCGACAACGGACCAAGAGACCCAGTACTTC.

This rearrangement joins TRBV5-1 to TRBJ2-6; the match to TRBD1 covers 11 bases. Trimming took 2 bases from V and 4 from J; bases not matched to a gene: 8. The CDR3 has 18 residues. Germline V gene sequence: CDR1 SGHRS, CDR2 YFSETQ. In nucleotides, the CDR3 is TGCGCCAGCAGCTTACCCGGGACAGGGGGATCCGGGGCCAACGTCCTGACTTTC. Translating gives CASSLPGTGGSGANVLTF. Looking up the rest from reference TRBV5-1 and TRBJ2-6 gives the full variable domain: KAGVTQTPRYLIKTRGQQVTLSCSPISGHRSVSWYQQTPGQGLQFLFEYFSETQRNKGNFPGRFSGRQFSNSRSEMNVSTLELGDSALYLCASSLPGTGGSGANVLTFGAGSRLTVL.

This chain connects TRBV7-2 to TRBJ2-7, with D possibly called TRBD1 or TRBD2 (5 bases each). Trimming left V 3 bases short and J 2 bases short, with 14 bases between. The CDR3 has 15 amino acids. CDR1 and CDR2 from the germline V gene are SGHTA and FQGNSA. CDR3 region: CASSFRAGSPYEQYF. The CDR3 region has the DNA TGTGCCAGCAGCTTTAGGGCAGGGAGCCCCTACGAGCAGTACTTC.

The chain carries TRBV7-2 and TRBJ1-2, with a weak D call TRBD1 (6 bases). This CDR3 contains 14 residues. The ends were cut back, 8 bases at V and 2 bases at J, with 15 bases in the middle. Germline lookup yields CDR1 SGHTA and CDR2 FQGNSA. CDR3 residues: CASVPKGENYGYTF. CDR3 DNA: TGTGCCAGCGTACCCAAGGGGGAAAACTATGGCTACACCTTC. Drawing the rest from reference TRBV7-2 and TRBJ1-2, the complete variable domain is GAGVSQSPSNKVTEKGKDVELRCDPISGHTALYWYRQSLGQGLEFLIYFQGNSAPDKSGLPSDRFSAERTGGSVSTLTIQRTQQEDSAVYLCASVPKGENYGYTFGSGTRLTVV.

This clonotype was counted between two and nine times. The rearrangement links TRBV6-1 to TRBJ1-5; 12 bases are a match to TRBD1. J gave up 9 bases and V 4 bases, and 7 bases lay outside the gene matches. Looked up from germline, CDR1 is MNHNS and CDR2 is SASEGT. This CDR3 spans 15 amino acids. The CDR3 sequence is CASSGGDRGRRPQHF. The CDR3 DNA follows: TGTGCCAGCAGTGGGGGGGACAGGGGGCGACGGCCCCAGCATTTT.

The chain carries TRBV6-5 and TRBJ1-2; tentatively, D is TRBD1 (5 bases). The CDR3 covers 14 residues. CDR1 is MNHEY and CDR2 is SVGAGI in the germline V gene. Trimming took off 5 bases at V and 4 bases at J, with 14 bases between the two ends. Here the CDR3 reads CASSRQSPTYGYTF. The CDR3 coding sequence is TGTGCCAGCAGTCGACAGTCACCCACCTATGGCTACACCTTC.

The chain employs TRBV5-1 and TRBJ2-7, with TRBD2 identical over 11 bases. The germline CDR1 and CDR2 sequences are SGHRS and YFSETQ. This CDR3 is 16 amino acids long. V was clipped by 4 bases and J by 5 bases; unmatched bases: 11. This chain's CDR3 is CASSVTQLAGADEQYF. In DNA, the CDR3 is TGCGCCAGCAGCGTGACCCAACTAGCGGGGGCAGACGAGCAGTACTTC. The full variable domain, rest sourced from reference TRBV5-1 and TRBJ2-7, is KAGVTQTPRYLIKTRGQQVTLSCSPISGHRSVSWYQQTPGQGLQFLFEYFSETQRNKGNFPGRFSGRQFSNSRSEMNVSTLELGDSALYLCASSVTQLAGADEQYFGPGTRLTVT.

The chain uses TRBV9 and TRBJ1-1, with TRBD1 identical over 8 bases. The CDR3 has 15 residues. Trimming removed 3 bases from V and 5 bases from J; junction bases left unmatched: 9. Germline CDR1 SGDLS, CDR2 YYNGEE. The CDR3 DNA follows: TGTGCCAGCAGCGCGAGCAGGGGGCGCGTTACTGAAGCTTTCTTT. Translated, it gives CASSASRGRVTEAFF.